Below are 10 T cell receptor beta chains sequenced from a single sample in a study of early T cells in non-severe SARS-CoV-2 infection. TCRdb ran MiXCR on the 5' RACE reads and lists one entry per CDR3 protein. The repertoire consists of 40,000 to 60,000 distinct CDR3 sequences, with around 6.4% occurring once and the leading ten covering around 7%. Sequenced here: whole blood, sampled at baseline. Every receptor here comes from an adult who was a healthcare worker with PCR-confirmed SARS-CoV-2 infection or an uninfected control (not recorded which).

The chain couples TRBV9 to TRBJ2-4, with D uncertain. The CDR3 spans 16 residues. Per germline, CDR1 SGDLS and CDR2 YYNGEE. V lost 0 bases and J lost 3, with 13 bases in between. The CDR3 DNA follows: TGTGCCAGCAGCGTAGAGAGTGGGGTAGGCAAAAACATTCAGTACTTC. Amino acids: CASSVESGVGKNIQYF.

This clonotype came up many times. V is TRBV18 and J is TRBJ1-2; possibly TRBD1 for D (5 bases). This CDR3 is built from 14 residues. V was cut by 3 bases and J by 2 bases, with 10 bases left in between. CDR1 is KGHSH, CDR2 LQKENI, per germline. The CDR3 here is CASSPLRGNYGYTF. Here the CDR3 DNA reads TGTGCCAGCTCACCCTTACGGGGGAACTATGGCTACACCTTC.

A few counts support this clonotype. The chain has TRBV18 and TRBJ2-2; a possible D gene is TRBD2 (5 bases). Looked up from germline, CDR1 is KGHSH and CDR2 is LQKENI. This CDR3 region has 15 residues. V was cut by 3 bases and J by 9 bases, with 17 bases left in between. The CDR3 bases are TGTGCCAGCTCACCCCAGGTAGCTAGCCGAAGGGAGCTGTTTTTT. Protein product: CASSPQVASRRELFF.

In this sample, this clonotype turned up a few times. CDR3 region: CASSYFLGGEAFF. In DNA form, the CDR3 reads TGTGCCAGCAGTTACTTCTTGGGGGGAGAAGCTTTCTTT. The genes are TRBV6-5 and TRBJ1-1, with D perhaps TRBD1 (5 bases). The V end was cut by 1 base, the J end by 8 bases, with 11 bases between. The CDR3 extends over 13 amino acids. From germline, CDR1 is MNHEY and CDR2 SVGAGI.

This clonotype was detected only a few times. The chain joins TRBV7-3 to TRBJ2-1; D unresolved. The CDR3 spans 14 residues. CDR1 and CDR2 from the germline V gene are SGHTA and FQGTGA. Trimming removed 1 base from V and 2 bases from J, with 6 bases in between. CDR3 sequence reads: CASSLSSAYNEQFF. The CDR3 DNA sequence: TGTGCCAGCAGCTTAAGTAGTGCCTACAATGAGCAGTTCTTC.

This clonotype was observed a few times. V and J are TRBV12-3 or TRBV12-4 and TRBJ2-1, with D perhaps given as TRBD1 or TRBD2 (5 bases each). CDR3 length: 16 amino acids. V lost 5 bases and J lost 2, with 16 bases in between. In nucleotides, the CDR3 is TGTGCCAGCAGTGACCTTGGGGGTAGCACCTACAATGAGCAGTTCTTC. This encodes CASSDLGGSTYNEQFF.

This chain joins TRBV29-1 and TRBJ1-1; a possible D gene is TRBD1 (6 bases). V shed 5 bases and J shed 3 bases, with 31 bases lying between them. The CDR3 extends over 19 amino acids. CDR1 is SQVTM and CDR2 is ANQGSEA in the germline V gene. CDR3 region: CSVHITGHLGLRKDTEAFF. CDR3 nucleotides: TGCAGCGTTCATATAACAGGGCACCTCGGGCTCCGGAAAGACACTGAAGCTTTCTTT.

This chain uses TRBV30 with TRBJ1-4; 9 bases line up with TRBD1. Per germline, CDR1 GTSNPN and CDR2 SVGIG (reference sequence). This CDR3 contains 15 residues. V was pared by 3 bases and J by 7 bases, with 9 bases of the junction left unmatched. The CDR3, as DNA: TGTGCCTGGAGGGCACCGGGACAGGGCTCTGAAAAACTGTTTTTT. Translation gives CAWRAPGQGSEKLFF.

This clonotype has a count of ten or more. The chain has TRBV20-1 and TRBJ2-1, with 8 bases aligning to TRBD2. The CDR3 consists of 15 residues. Per germline, CDR1 DFQATT and CDR2 SNEGSKA (reference sequence). V shed 5 bases, J shed 0 bases, and the junction held 6 bases outside the gene matches. CDR3 sequence (DNA): TGCAGTGCTTCAACTAGCGGTAGCTCCTACAATGAGCAGTTCTTC. Its translation is CSASTSGSSYNEQFF.

This clonotype was seen ten or more times. The V call is TRBV24-1, the J call TRBJ2-3; D not certain. Trimming removed 5 bases from V and 0 bases from J, with 11 bases in between. Germline lookup yields CDR1 KGHDR and CDR2 SFDVKD. The CDR3 is 15 amino acids. Here the CDR3 DNA reads TGTGCCACCAGTGTAACGGGTTCTAGCACAGATACGCAGTATTTT. Translation gives CATSVTGSSTDTQYF.